This record concerns one T cell receptor beta chain sequence. The data derive from a study of blood T cell repertoires in COVID-19. The overall study: COVID-19 samples from acute and convalescent phases originated in the United States, Italy and Spain. T cells, B-cell-depleted T cells, or PBMCs provided the cDNA or gDNA that served as material.

Sequencing used immunoSEQ multiplex PCR; TCRdb keeps in-frame clones, though not all of them. The sample yields roughly 120,000 clones, roughly 83% seen once. Losses at the gene ends were 3 bases for V and 0 bases for J; bases not matched to a gene: 21. The CDR3 has 21 amino acids. Germline values: CDR1 LGHDT, CDR2 YNNKEL (reference sequence). The specimen sequenced was peripheral blood. The sequence derives from a man younger than 45 with acute or convalescent COVID-19. The chain is built from TRBV3-1 (or the pseudogene TRBV3-2) and TRBJ1-2; 8 nucleotides agree with TRBD1. CDR3 nucleotides: TGTGCCAGCAGCCATGTCTCCTACACCCGGGACAGGAGATGCTCTAACTATGGCTACACCTTC. This translates into CASSHVSYTRDRRCSNYGYTF.